The 6 T cell receptor beta chains given below trace back to one sample, sequenced in a study of beta chain features in type 1 diabetes. The whole isolated RNA underwent reverse transcription, so sequencing captured expressed TCRB transcripts. Assay used: immunoSEQ multiplex PCR; TCRdb lists only in-frame clones, some missing. In the table there are hundreds of thousands of clones, 15% to 19% of which are singletons. The material sequenced was naive CD4+ T cells from blood. The receptors were sampled from a young man in good health.

This clone turned up a few times. This chain uses TRBV4-1 with TRBJ1-5, with D possibly being TRBD1 (5 bases). This CDR3 region has 14 residues. V shed 3 bases and J shed 3 bases, with 9 bases lying between them. Germline V gene sequence: CDR1 MGHRA, CDR2 YSYEKL. Here the CDR3 DNA reads TGCGCCAGCAGCCAGAGGGGCTCCAATCAGCCCCAGCATTTT. It translates to CASSQRGSNQPQHF.

The DNA of the CDR3 is TGCGCCAGCAGCCCAGCGAGTATGACAGGGTTGAACACTGAAGCTTTCTTT. It specifies CASSPASMTGLNTEAFF. This chain links TRBV4-3 with TRBJ1-1; TRBD1 matches at 7 bases. Germline V gives CDR1 LGHNA, CDR2 YSLEER. The CDR3 is 17 amino acids. Trimming cost V 4 bases and J 0 bases; bases outside gene matches: 11.

This clone was counted a few times. The chain is built from TRBV7-2 and TRBJ2-7; 10 bases align to TRBD2. In germline, CDR1 is SGHTA, CDR2 FQGNSA. Trimming at V came to 5 bases and at J to 8 bases, leaving 12 bases not matched to a gene. CDR3 length equals 15 residues. CDR3 amino acids: CASSPRGLAGGQQYF. The CDR3 coding sequence is TGTGCCAGCAGCCCTAGAGGATTAGCGGGGGGACAGCAGTACTTC.

The chain has TRBV4-2 and TRBJ1-2, with TRBD1 identical over 9 bases. V lost 3 bases, J lost 3 bases, and 5 bases stayed unmatched. CDR1 is LGHNA, CDR2 YNFKEQ, per germline. The CDR3 is 15 amino acids. The CDR3 spells CASSQNRGQDYGYTF. The DNA for the CDR3 is TGTGCCAGCAGCCAGAACAGGGGGCAAGACTATGGCTACACCTTC.

This clone has a handful of counts. The chain uses TRBV10-3 and TRBJ1-2, with 9 bases lining up with TRBD1. Unmatched junction bases numbered 6, after V lost 7 bases and J lost 6 bases. From germline, CDR1 is ENHRY and CDR2 SYGVKD. This CDR3 has 13 amino acids. The CDR3 DNA reads TGTGCCATCACTCGGGACAGGGTTGATGGCTACACCTTC. It specifies CAITRDRVDGYTF.

This chain's CDR3 is CASSLGIQIPHGYTF. Here the CDR3 DNA reads TGTGCCAGCAGCTTAGGAATACAGATTCCCCATGGCTACACCTTC. V gene TRBV11-2 combines with J gene TRBJ1-2; D is undetermined. The CDR3 has 15 amino acids. Germline V gives CDR1 SGHAT, CDR2 FQNNGV. V shed 1 base and J shed 6 bases, with 15 bases lying between them.